Listed below are T cell receptor beta chains from one sample, sequenced in a study of T cells in Graves' hyperthyroidism and ophthalmopathy. One entry per CDR3 protein results from TCRdb running MiXCR on the multiplex PCR reads. The data hold roughly 550,000 distinct CDR3 sequences, with around 16% observed a single time. The sequencing sample was made of blood. The receptors come from a woman aged 25 to 39 with Graves' ophthalmopathy. The CDR3 runs from the conserved cysteine through the conserved F or W. D genes are given only for firm matches. Only part of the rows carry a size: once, few, many, or a class if the clone is expanded.

CDR3 length	V gene	J gene	D gene	clone size	CDR3 protein	CDR3 DNA
13	TRBV4-3	TRBJ2-2	.	.	CASRFLGTGELFF	TGCGCCAGCCGATTCTTGGGCACCGGGGAGCTGTTTTTT
17	TRBV6-2/TRBV6-3	TRBJ2-3	TRBD1	many	CASSDAGQGASTDTQYF	TGTGCCAGCAGTGACGCCGGACAGGGGGCAAGTACAGATACGCAGTATTTT
17	TRBV5-1	TRBJ1-4	.	.	CASSNPGVGATNEKLFF	TGCGCCAGCAGCAACCCGGGGGTTGGGGCAACTAATGAAAAACTGTTTTTT
14	TRBV20-1	TRBJ1-1	.	.	CSATEGSPNTEAFF	TGCAGTGCTACCGAGGGTTCCCCGAACACTGAAGCTTTCTTT
16	TRBV29-1	TRBJ2-2	.	.	CSVESRRWGNTGELFF	TGCAGCGTTGAATCAAGACGTTGGGGGAACACCGGGGAGCTGTTTTTT
13	TRBV5-5	TRBJ1-5	.	many	CASSSEINQPQHF	TGTGCCAGCAGCTCGGAAATAAATCAGCCCCAGCATTTT
12	TRBV7-8	TRBJ2-4	.	.	CASSLVSSVQYF	TGTGCCAGCAGCTTAGTCTCGAGTGTTCAGTACTTC
14	TRBV4-3	TRBJ2-5	.	few	CASSQEPGPETQYF	TGCGCCAGCAGCCAAGAGCCCGGGCCGGAGACCCAGTACTTC
14	TRBV5-1	TRBJ2-1	TRBD2	.	CAGRSGTSYNEQFF	TGCGCCGGCCGAAGCGGGACCTCCTACAATGAGCAGTTCTTC
13	TRBV30	TRBJ2-7	TRBD1	few	CASQQGLGYEQYF	TGTGCCTCACAACAGGGGTTAGGCTACGAGCAGTACTTC
14	TRBV18	TRBJ2-7	.	many	CASSPPDRTYEQYF	TGTGCCAGCTCACCACCAGACCGCACCTACGAGCAGTACTTC
14	TRBV5-4	TRBJ2-1	.	.	CASTRGGAYNEQFF	TGTGCCAGCACCCGTGGCGGGGCCTACAATGAGCAGTTCTTC
15	TRBV30	TRBJ2-7	TRBD2	many	CAWSVATSGVYEQYF	TGTGCCTGGAGTGTAGCGACTAGCGGGGTCTACGAGCAGTACTTC
15	TRBV28	TRBJ2-3	TRBD2	many	CASSLSSGSADTQYF	TGTGCCAGCAGTTTATCTAGCGGGAGTGCAGATACGCAGTATTTT
14	TRBV3-1	TRBJ2-7	.	many	CASSRGGLGYEQYF	TGTGCCAGCAGCCGCGGAGGGTTGGGCTACGAGCAGTACTTC
15	TRBV10-3	TRBJ1-1	.	many	CAIRPDELLNTEAFF	TGTGCCATCAGACCGGACGAACTTTTGAACACTGAAGCTTTCTTT
15	TRBV20-1	TRBJ2-7	TRBD2	.	CSAQTSGSHTYEQYF	TGCAGTGCTCAGACTAGCGGGAGTCATACCTACGAGCAGTACTTC
17	TRBV20-1	TRBJ2-1	TRBD2	few	CSARGFSGRRYDNEQFF	TGCAGTGCTAGAGGGTTTAGCGGGAGAAGATATGACAATGAGCAGTTCTTC
14	TRBV20-1	TRBJ2-3	.	few	CSADEGGLTDTQYF	TGCAGTGCCGACGAGGGCGGGCTCACAGATACGCAGTATTTT
14	TRBV20-1	TRBJ2-3	TRBD2	many	CSARVAGAGDTQYF	TGCAGTGCTAGGGTAGCGGGAGCAGGAGATACGCAGTATTTT
15	TRBV7-8	TRBJ1-4	.	.	CASSGLRTKDEKLFF	TGTGCCAGCAGCGGACTGAGGACAAAAGATGAAAAACTGTTTTTT
19	TRBV4-3	TRBJ2-1	TRBD2	.	CASSQPPLAGVSSYNEQFF	TGCGCCAGCAGCCAGCCCCCCCTAGCGGGAGTATCCTCCTACAATGAGCAGTTCTTC
12	TRBV20-1	TRBJ1-5	.	many	CSARGDVQPQHF	TGCAGTGCTAGGGGGGATGTCCAGCCCCAGCATTTT
15	TRBV11-2	TRBJ2-3	TRBD2	many	CASSYWGGSTDTQYF	TGTGCCAGCAGCTATTGGGGGGGGAGCACAGATACGCAGTATTTT
16	TRBV25-1	TRBJ2-3	TRBD2	many	CASSDTTSGTTDTQYF	TGTGCCAGCAGTGATACTACTAGCGGGACCACAGATACGCAGTATTTT
13	TRBV11-2	TRBJ1-4	.	many	CASSRVQGEKLFF	TGTGCCAGCAGCCGGGTACAGGGAGAGAAACTGTTTTTT
18	TRBV12-3/TRBV12-4	TRBJ2-1	TRBD2	few	CASITSGPTAGRHNEQFF	TGTGCCAGCATCACAAGCGGGCCTACAGCGGGGCGCCACAATGAGCAGTTCTTC
13	TRBV12-3/TRBV12-4	TRBJ2-1	TRBD2	many	CASSFREDNEQFF	TGTGCCAGCAGTTTTCGGGAGGACAATGAGCAGTTCTTC
15	TRBV2	TRBJ1-2	TRBD1	many	CASSESLAGGRGYTF	TGTGCCAGCAGTGAATCTCTGGCAGGGGGTCGGGGCTACACCTTC
13	TRBV27	TRBJ2-7	.	many	CASSLKGGGEQYF	TGTGCCAGCAGTTTGAAGGGGGGCGGCGAGCAGTACTTC
18	TRBV9	TRBJ2-7	TRBD2	few	CASSPKEYSGGGSYEQYF	TGTGCCAGCAGCCCCAAAGAATATTCGGGAGGTGGATCCTACGAGCAGTACTTC
15	TRBV19	TRBJ1-1	.	many	CASSTAGDGNTEAFF	TGTGCCAGTAGTACGGCAGGGGATGGGAACACTGAAGCTTTCTTT
12	TRBV18	TRBJ1-2	.	many	CASSPPSYGYTF	TGTGCCAGCTCACCACCGAGCTATGGCTACACCTTC
12	TRBV29-1	TRBJ1-2	.	.	CSVEEDSNGYTF	TGCAGCGTTGAAGAGGACAGTAATGGCTACACCTTC
13	TRBV5-1	TRBJ1-2	.	.	CASSIQDTDGYTF	TGCGCCAGCAGCATCCAGGACACCGATGGCTACACCTTC
15	TRBV7-9	TRBJ2-5	.	.	CASSLVGGHQETQYF	TGTGCCAGCAGCTTAGTAGGAGGGCATCAAGAGACCCAGTACTTC
15	TRBV14	TRBJ2-5	.	few	CASSPTGTLRETQYF	TGTGCCAGCAGCCCCACCGGGACCCTAAGGGAGACCCAGTACTTC